These 28 T cell receptor beta chains came from one sample sequenced in a study of blood T cell repertoires in COVID-19. Clones were read by immunoSEQ multiplex PCR, and TCRdb kept only the in-frame ones, dropping some. The sample lists some 120,000 clones, approximately 83% occurring once. Sequenced: peripheral blood. The source is a woman aged 45-59 years with acute or convalescent COVID-19.

This chain uses TRBV18 with TRBJ1-1; possibly TRBD1 for D (6 bases). Per the germline V gene, CDR1 is KGHSH and CDR2 is LQKENI. This CDR3 contains 18 residues. Trimming stripped 2 bases from V and 0 bases from J, with 19 bases between. CDR3 protein: CASSPVPQGSIMNTEAFF. The CDR3 nucleotides read TGTGCCAGCTCACCAGTCCCCCAGGGGAGTATCATGAACACTGAAGCTTTCTTT.

This clone has a single count. The DNA for the CDR3 is TGTGCCAGCAGCGTAGTTTGGACAGGGGAGGCTTTCTTT. Its translation is CASSVVWTGEAFF. The chain recombines TRBV9 with TRBJ1-1, with TRBD1 matching 9 bases. Germline assignment: CDR1 SGDLS and CDR2 YYNGEE. The CDR3 sequence is 13 residues long. The V segment lost 0 bases and the J segment 11 bases; nucleotides outside the gene matches: 5.

The V gene is TRBV19, the J gene TRBJ2-5, with 8 bases identical to TRBD2. The trim removed 3 bases at V and 5 bases at J, leaving 5 bases unmatched. Per the germline V gene, CDR1 is LNHDA and CDR2 is SQIVND (reference sequence). The CDR3 length is 14 residues. CDR3 amino acids: CASSISGVRETQYF. Written as DNA, the CDR3 is TGTGCCAGTAGTATTAGCGGGGTCAGGGAGACCCAGTACTTC.

The chain has TRBV3-1 (or the pseudogene TRBV3-2) and TRBJ2-3; 12 nucleotides match TRBD2. The CDR3 sequence is 16 residues long. V lost 4 bases and J lost 5; bases outside the gene matches: 7. Germline V lookup: CDR1 LGHDT, CDR2 YNNKEL (reference sequence). CDR3: CASSPSGGVGGDTQYF. DNA of the CDR3: TGTGCCAGCAGCCCTAGCGGGGGGGTCGGGGGAGATACGCAGTATTTT.

V gene TRBV14 combines with J gene TRBJ1-6; possible D gene TRBD1, 6 bases. This CDR3 region has 15 residues. Trimming stripped 4 bases from V and 9 bases from J, with 16 bases between. Germline CDR1 SGHDN, CDR2 FVKESK. The chain's CDR3 is CASSRAGVSSSPLHF. The CDR3 bases are TGTGCCAGCAGCCGAGCAGGGGTTTCAAGTTCACCCCTCCACTTT.

The chain carries TRBV20-1 and TRBJ2-7, with D possibly TRBD1 on 6 matching bases. The germline CDR1 and CDR2 sequences are DFQATT and SNEGSKA (reference sequence). V lost 3 bases and J 0 bases, leaving 12 bases between the germline ends. This CDR3 region has 14 residues. CDR3: CSASGTHRSYEQYF. The CDR3 DNA follows: TGCAGTGCTAGTGGGACACACCGCTCCTACGAGCAGTACTTC.

The V gene is TRBV19, the J gene TRBJ2-3; possibly TRBD2 for D (5 bases). The CDR3 totals 14 residues. CDR1 is LNHDA, CDR2 SQIVND, per germline (reference sequence). V lost 7 bases, J lost 2 bases, and 13 bases lay in between. The CDR3 DNA sequence: TGTGCCAGTAAGTCGGGGTATTACACAGATACGCAGTATTTT. Protein: CASKSGYYTDTQYF.

The chain is built from TRBV19 and TRBJ1-1; D gene ambiguous. This CDR3 comprises 12 residues. The germline gives CDR1 LNHDA, CDR2 SQIVND (reference sequence). V was shortened by 6 bases and J by 7 bases, with 12 bases between the two germline ends. The CDR3 here is CASSSDWDEAFF. The CDR3 DNA sequence: TGTGCCAGTAGCTCGGACTGGGATGAAGCTTTCTTT.

This chain links TRBV7-8 with TRBJ1-2; maybe TRBD1 (5 bases). V was pared by 5 bases and J by 2 bases, with 12 bases between. The CDR3 runs 14 residues. The germline CDR1 and CDR2 sequences are SGHVS and FQNEAQ. The CDR3 nucleotides read TGTGCCAGCAGCCCCATGGCAGGGAACTATGGCTACACCTTC. Translation gives CASSPMAGNYGYTF.

V usage is TRBV2 and J usage is TRBJ1-4; D gene uncertain. Germline assignment: CDR1 SNHLY and CDR2 FYNNEI. The CDR3 consists of 15 residues. Trimming took 6 bases from V and 0 from J, leaving 11 bases between them. Written as DNA, the CDR3 is TGTGCCAGCAGCCGGGGAGCTGCAACTAATGAAAAACTGTTTTTT. It yields the protein CASSRGAATNEKLFF.

This chain uses TRBV19 with TRBJ1-1; D not certain. The V gene's germline CDR1 is LNHDA and CDR2 SQIVND (reference sequence). Between the trimmed V and J ends, which lost 11 bases and 1 base, there was a span of 8 bases. The CDR3 is 11 residues long. The CDR3 region has the DNA TGTGCCTCCACACAGAACACTGAAGCTTTCTTT. It specifies CASTQNTEAFF.

This clone turned up a few times. V and J are TRBV7-8 and TRBJ1-2; perhaps TRBD1 as D (5 bases). Germline assignment: CDR1 SGHVS and CDR2 FQNEAQ. Trimming cost V 1 base and J 6 bases, with 15 bases left between them. This CDR3 has 15 residues. CDR3 sequence: CASSLVPGLVNGYTF. CDR3 nucleotide sequence: TGTGCCAGCAGCTTAGTACCAGGGCTGGTTAATGGCTACACCTTC.

The chain carries TRBV12-3 or TRBV12-4 and TRBJ1-5; D call uncertain. Between the trimmed V and J ends, which lost 3 bases and 5 bases, there was a span of 5 bases. This CDR3 comprises 12 residues. CDR3 sequence: CASSFGDQPQHF. The CDR3 DNA is TGTGCCAGCAGTTTCGGTGATCAGCCCCAGCATTTT.

This chain links TRBV18 with TRBJ1-5; D is perhaps TRBD1 (6 bases). Germline-derived CDR1 and CDR2 are KGHSH and LQKENI. The CDR3 contains 17 residues. The V and J ends lost 3 bases and 0 bases respectively, with 15 bases between them. The CDR3: CASSPGQGHYSNQPQHF. The CDR3 coding sequence is TGTGCCAGCTCACCGGGGCAGGGGCATTATAGCAATCAGCCCCAGCATTTT.

V gene TRBV6-5 combines with J gene TRBJ1-2; 7 nucleotides line up with TRBD1. With V trimmed by 7 bases and J by 8 bases, 16 bases remained unmatched. CDR3 length: 15 residues. Germline-derived CDR1 and CDR2 are MNHEY and SVGAGI. CDR3 amino acids: CASIRAGTEGEGYTF. CDR3 bases: TGTGCCAGCATTCGTGCCGGGACAGAGGGGGAGGGCTACACCTTC.

The chain joins TRBV3-1 (or the pseudogene TRBV3-2) to TRBJ1-2; D might be TRBD1 (6 bases). V lost 4 bases and J lost 6, with 18 bases in between. Germline V gene sequence: CDR1 LGHDT, CDR2 YNNKEL (reference sequence). The CDR3 consists of 15 residues. As DNA, the CDR3 is TGTGCCAGCAGCCGGGTGGGGGGGCCTTTGGATGGCTACACCTTC. Its protein is CASSRVGGPLDGYTF.

The chain is built from TRBV9 and TRBJ1-2, with 7 bases identical to TRBD1. The V gene end was trimmed by 0 bases and the J gene end by 4 bases; junction bases not matched to a gene: 3. Germline V gene lookup returns CDR1 SGDLS and CDR2 YYNGEE. This CDR3 comprises 14 residues. This CDR3 is CASSVEGGSYGYTF. CDR3 coding DNA: TGTGCCAGCAGCGTAGAAGGGGGCAGCTATGGCTACACCTTC.

V usage is TRBV6-5 and J usage is TRBJ1-2; D is perhaps TRBD1 (5 bases). Trimming removed 2 bases from V and 4 bases from J, with 14 bases in between. In germline, CDR1 is MNHEY, CDR2 SVGAGI. The CDR3 extends over 15 amino acids. CDR3 in amino acids: CASSYPQGSGYGYTF. The CDR3 DNA reads as TGTGCCAGCAGTTACCCTCAGGGAAGTGGCTATGGCTACACCTTC.

The chain recombines TRBV6-6 with TRBJ2-3; 11 bases agree with TRBD2. CDR1 and CDR2 (germline): MNHNY, SVGAGI (reference sequence). The CDR3 is 14 residues long. Losses at the gene ends were 2 bases for V and 6 bases for J; bases not matched to a gene: 1. CDR3 nucleotides: TGTGCCAGCAGTTACCTAGCGGGGGGCGATACGCAGTATTTT. Amino acid sequence: CASSYLAGGDTQYF.

The chain couples TRBV5-1 to TRBJ1-3; D gene uncertain. Per germline, CDR1 SGHRS and CDR2 YFSETQ. The V gene lost 0 bases and the J gene lost 4 bases, with 5 bases spanning the gap. There are 13 residues in the CDR3. CDR3 nucleotide sequence: TGCGCCAGCAGCTTGGAGGAGGGAAACACCATATATTTT. Its protein is CASSLEEGNTIYF.

Points on this clone: Distinct nucleotide sequences in the sample also encode this CDR3. The chain carries TRBV7-2 and TRBJ2-7; 8 nucleotides agree with TRBD1. The CDR3 spans 16 residues. The germline V gene encodes CDR1 SGHTA and CDR2 FQGNSA. Germline trimming cut 2 bases from V and 2 bases from J; bases unmatched to any gene: 8. The CDR3 here is CASSLLSGQGAYEQYF. CDR3 sequence (DNA): TGTGCCAGCAGCTTACTTTCTGGACAGGGTGCCTACGAGCAGTACTTC.

The gene calls are TRBV19 and TRBJ1-6; 7 nucleotides agree with TRBD1. The CDR3 is made up of 17 amino acids. Germline-derived CDR1 and CDR2 are LNHDA and SQIVND (reference sequence). Losses at the gene ends were 0 bases for V and 6 bases for J; bases not matched to a gene: 8. CDR3 bases: TGTGCCAGTAGTATAGATGGGCCAGGGGGTAGTAATTCACCCCTCCACTTT. This encodes CASSIDGPGGSNSPLHF.

The chain uses TRBV5-1 and TRBJ2-5; D unclear. The CDR3 runs 13 residues. The germline CDR1 and CDR2 sequences are SGHRS and YFSETQ. Trimming removed 4 bases at V and 2 bases at J, with 9 bases between. The chain's CDR3 is CASSLRGQETQYF. The CDR3 DNA sequence: TGCGCCAGCAGCCTCCGAGGACAAGAGACCCAGTACTTC.

The chain has TRBV14 and TRBJ2-3, with a tentative D call TRBD1 (6 bases). V gave up 1 base and J gave up 7 bases, with 9 bases separating them. Germline CDR1 is SGHDN and CDR2 is FVKESK. The CDR3 spans 13 residues. The CDR3 coding sequence is TGTGCCAGCAGCCAAGGGGGGCCGTATACGCAGTATTTT. As protein: CASSQGGPYTQYF.

The genes are TRBV7-9 and TRBJ1-4; 9 bases are a match to TRBD1. Losses at the gene ends were 6 bases for V and 8 bases for J; bases not matched to a gene: 7. This CDR3 region has 14 residues. Germline CDR1 is SEHNR and CDR2 is FQNEAQ (reference sequence). The CDR3 spells CASREGQGQEKLFF. CDR3 coding DNA: TGTGCCAGCAGAGAGGGACAGGGTCAGGAAAAACTGTTTTTT.

The chain combines TRBV11-2 with TRBJ2-2, with D tentatively TRBD1 (5 bases). The CDR3 contains 16 residues. V shed 5 bases and J shed 2 bases, with 15 bases lying between them. In germline, CDR1 is SGHAT, CDR2 FQNNGV. CDR3 protein: CASSRRTGVNTGELFF. DNA of the CDR3: TGTGCCAGCAGCAGGAGAACAGGAGTCAACACCGGGGAGCTGTTTTTT.

This clone has only a few counts. The chain recombines TRBV30 with TRBJ1-1; maybe TRBD1 (6 bases). Trimming cost V 0 bases and J 2 bases, with 10 bases left between them. CDR3 length: 14 residues. Germline V gene sequence: CDR1 GTSNPN, CDR2 SVGIG (reference sequence). This CDR3 reads CAWSVGGVNTEAFF. DNA of the CDR3: TGTGCCTGGAGTGTAGGGGGGGTTAACACTGAAGCTTTCTTT.

This sequence joins TRBV30 and TRBJ2-3, with a tentative D call TRBD2 (5 bases). Germline CDR1 is GTSNPN and CDR2 is SVGIG (reference sequence). Between the trimmed V and J ends, which lost 2 bases and 5 bases, there was a span of 14 bases. The CDR3 loop spans 14 amino acids. The CDR3 DNA sequence: TGTGCCTGGAGTAGGGTCGGGGTAGGAGATACGCAGTATTTT. Translating it yields CAWSRVGVGDTQYF.